These T cell receptor beta chains were read from a single sample in a study of control samples from healthy donors and cancer patients. TCRdb's copy holds only in-frame clones and misses some; the assay was immunoSEQ multiplex PCR. The data show 150,000 to 200,000 clones, with 90% to 95% seen just once and approximately 15% held by the top ten. The specimen was PBMCs. Receptors originate from a man in his sixties with colorectal cancer. Both conserved end residues are part of each CDR3. A D gene is named only where the DNA matches it firmly. A row's size may be missing; if present it is once, few, many or a size class.

V gene,clone size,D gene,J gene,CDR3 protein
TRBV13,.,.,TRBJ2-5,CASSSQGSIKETQYF
TRBV6-5,.,.,TRBJ1-2,CASSHGRGGGYTF
TRBV4-3,.,.,TRBJ2-7,CASSHEGVGSYEQYF
TRBV19,.,TRBD1,TRBJ1-3,CASSTRDRGNTIYF
TRBV10-1,once,.,TRBJ1-2,CASSEDPARGYTF
TRBV27,once,.,TRBJ1-5,CASGPGNQPQHF
TRBV24-1,.,.,TRBJ2-5,CATSDDRVGGETQYF
TRBV7-2,.,TRBD1,TRBJ1-1,CASSRDRTGGTEAFF
TRBV5-1,.,.,TRBJ1-5,CASSYSDGQPQHF
TRBV6-2/TRBV6-3,.,.,TRBJ2-7,CASSYSRQAGSYEQYF
TRBV6-1,.,.,TRBJ1-1,CASSEPGRWNTEAFF
TRBV7-6,.,.,TRBJ2-3,CASSLRARSDGVADTQYF
TRBV25-1,few,.,TRBJ1-5,CASATAGNQPQHF
TRBV25-1,.,.,TRBJ1-1,CASSEWANTEAFF
TRBV24-1,few,.,TRBJ2-5,CATSESGRHIQETQYF
TRBV19,.,.,TRBJ1-6,CASSIEYRSSYNSPLHF
TRBV5-4,.,.,TRBJ2-7,CASSSGTYTEEQYF
TRBV27,.,.,TRBJ1-6,CASSLDRRGALHF
TRBV7-2,.,.,TRBJ2-3,CASSSGLSTDTQYF
TRBV14,once,.,TRBJ1-3,CASSQAGGNTIYF
TRBV2,.,.,TRBJ1-5,CAITGEGGNQPQHF
TRBV3-1/TRBV3-2,.,.,TRBJ1-2,CASSQDVGLRGYTF
TRBV28,.,.,TRBJ1-1,CASSPGQFGTEAFF
TRBV7-2,.,TRBD1,TRBJ2-7,CASSLYRGDYEQYF
TRBV5-1,.,TRBD2,TRBJ2-5,CASSLTSGGQETQYF
TRBV19,.,.,TRBJ2-5,CASSIRQDQETQYF